This T cell receptor beta chain was found in a study of cytomegalovirus exposure and HLA in healthy donors. CDR3 length: 16 amino acids. Germline CDR1 SGHAT, CDR2 FQNNGV. With V trimmed by 5 bases and J by 3 bases, 10 bases remained unmatched. The PCR used 60 Vbeta and 13 Jbeta primers. Only in-frame clones appear in the TCRdb table, and some are missing; sequencing was by immunoSEQ multiplex PCR. The sample includes 150,000 to 200,000 clones, roughly 77% seen only once; the top ten take about 1.9%. The receptor was derived from a woman under 40 in good health and CMV-seronegative. The specimen was PBMCs. This rearrangement joins TRBV11-2 to TRBJ1-3, with TRBD1 identical over 7 bases. The CDR3 nucleotides read TGTGCCAGCAGCCCGACGACAGGGCCTGTTGGAAACACCATATATTTT. Protein: CASSPTTGPVGNTIYF.